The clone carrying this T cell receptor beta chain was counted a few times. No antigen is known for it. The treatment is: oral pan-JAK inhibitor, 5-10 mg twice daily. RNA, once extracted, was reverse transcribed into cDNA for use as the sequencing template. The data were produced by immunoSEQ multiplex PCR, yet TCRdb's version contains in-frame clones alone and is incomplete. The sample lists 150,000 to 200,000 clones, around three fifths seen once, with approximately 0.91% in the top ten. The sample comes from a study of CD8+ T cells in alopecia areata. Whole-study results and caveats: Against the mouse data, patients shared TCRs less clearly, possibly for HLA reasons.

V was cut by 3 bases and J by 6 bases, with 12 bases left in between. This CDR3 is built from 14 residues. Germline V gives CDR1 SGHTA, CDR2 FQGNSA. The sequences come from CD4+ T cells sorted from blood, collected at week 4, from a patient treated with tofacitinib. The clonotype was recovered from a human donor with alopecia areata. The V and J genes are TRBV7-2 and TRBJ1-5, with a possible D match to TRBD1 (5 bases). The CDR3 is CASSFSFRGQPQHF. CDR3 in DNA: TGTGCCAGCAGCTTCTCATTTAGGGGTCAGCCCCAGCATTTT. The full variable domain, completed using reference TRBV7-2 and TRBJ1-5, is GAGVSQSPSNKVTEKGKDVELRCDPISGHTALYWYRQSLGQGLEFLIYFQGNSAPDKSGLPSDRFSAERTGGSVSTLTIQRTQQEDSAVYLCASSFSFRGQPQHFGDGTRLSIL.